Sequencing of this TCR beta chain was carried out in a study of monozygotic twins with inflammatory bowel disease. Study-wide findings and caveats: A reduction in TCRbeta diversity (inverse Simpson) was seen in IBD patients relative to healthy co-twins.

Eight separate reactions for every sample produced the cDNA. During cDNA synthesis, UMIs that each contained a 6-nucleotide sample barcode were added by means of template switching. With the 5' RACE reads reprocessed, TCRdb shows one record per CDR3 protein and no DNA. The sample data list 90,000 to 110,000 distinct CDR3 sequences. About this clonotype: Its antigen is not known.

CDR1 is KGHSH and CDR2 is LQKENI in the germline V gene. This CDR3 contains 14 residues. Each donor gave 2.5 to 3 ml of peripheral blood. This TCR was recovered from a human donor with ulcerative colitis or Crohn's disease, or a healthy co-twin of an affected twin (not recorded which). The V and J genes are TRBV18 and TRBJ2-1; absent DNA, TCRdb's TRBD1 call cannot be checked. Sequencing was performed on blood. This chain's CDR3 is CASSRGQGDNEQFF.